These 10 T cell receptor beta chains came from one sample sequenced in a study of cytomegalovirus exposure and HLA in healthy donors. The primer mix had 60 Vbeta and 13 Jbeta primers. The method was immunoSEQ multiplex PCR; TCRdb's version includes in-frame clones alone and lacks a portion of them. Here the sample spans about 180,000 clones, approximately 80% being singletons. Specimen: PBMCs. The receptors stem from a boy younger than 10 in good health and CMV-seronegative.

The V and J genes are TRBV5-1 and TRBJ2-1; 8 nucleotides agree with TRBD2. Per the germline V gene, CDR1 is SGHRS and CDR2 is YFSETQ. The CDR3 spans 17 residues. V shed 3 bases, J shed 2 bases, and the junction held 10 bases outside the gene matches. CDR3 nucleotide sequence: TGCGCCAGCAGCTCCTTGGGACTAGGCGGGACCTACAATGAGCAGTTCTTC. Its translation is CASSSLGLGGTYNEQFF.

This chain links TRBV15 with TRBJ1-4; maybe TRBD1 (5 bases). The V end lost 1 base, the J end lost 0 bases, and 9 bases lay between the germline ends. This CDR3 spans 16 amino acids. From germline, CDR1 is LNHNV and CDR2 YYDKDF (reference sequence). The CDR3 nucleotides are TGTGCCACCAGCAGAGGACAGCAAGCAACTAATGAAAAACTGTTTTTT. This encodes CATSRGQQATNEKLFF.

The chain uses TRBV10-3 and TRBJ2-3, with 7 nucleotides matching TRBD2. The J segment lost 2 bases and the V segment lost 2 bases, leaving 7 bases of the junction unmatched. Germline V gene lookup returns CDR1 ENHRY and CDR2 SYGVKD. The CDR3 is 16 residues long. CDR3: CAISEGPRGVTDTQYF. CDR3 DNA sequence: TGTGCCATCAGTGAGGGCCCTCGGGGGGTCACAGATACGCAGTATTTT.

This sequence joins TRBV30 and TRBJ1-5; TRBD1 aligns across 9 bases. The germline gives CDR1 GTSNPN, CDR2 SVGIG (reference sequence). The CDR3 spans 15 residues. Germline trimming cut 2 bases from V and 7 bases from J; bases unmatched to any gene: 9. The CDR3 here is CAWSTTGGAHQPQHF. DNA of the CDR3: TGTGCCTGGAGTACCACAGGGGGCGCACACCAGCCCCAGCATTTT.

This clone was seen only a few times. The chain employs TRBV6-6 and TRBJ1-5; 8 nucleotides agree with TRBD1. CDR1 and CDR2 from the germline V gene are MNHNY and SVGAGI (reference sequence). The CDR3 loop spans 16 amino acids. The V gene end was trimmed by 6 bases and the J gene end by 6 bases; junction bases not matched to a gene: 13. CDR3 nucleotide sequence: TGTGCCAGCAGAGGGAGTCGACAGGGGCCAAGTCAGCCCCAGCATTTT. Translated: CASRGSRQGPSQPQHF.

This clone appeared a few times. The chain recombines TRBV30 with TRBJ1-2, with 8 nucleotides matching TRBD1. The CDR3 has 13 amino acids. V lost 1 base, J lost 8 bases, and 6 bases stayed unmatched. Looked up from germline, CDR1 is GTSNPN and CDR2 is SVGIG (reference sequence). The CDR3 region has the DNA TGTGCCTGGAGTGACTTACAGGGGGAGGGCTACACCTTC. Translated, it gives CAWSDLQGEGYTF.

The rearrangement links TRBV5-1 to TRBJ2-7; the D gene is possibly TRBD1 (7 bases). Germline CDR1 and CDR2: SGHRS and YFSETQ. V lost 0 bases to trimming and J lost 7 bases, with 14 bases between them. The CDR3 is 14 residues long. In nucleotides, the CDR3 is TGCGCCAGCAGCTTGGCCCAGGGGGAGGAGGAGCAGTACTTC. Its protein product is CASSLAQGEEEQYF. The variable domain in full, completed from reference TRBV5-1 and TRBJ2-7, reads KAGVTQTPRYLIKTRGQQVTLSCSPISGHRSVSWYQQTPGQGLQFLFEYFSETQRNKGNFPGRFSGRQFSNSRSEMNVSTLELGDSALYLCASSLAQGEEEQYFGPGTRLTVT.

The rearrangement links TRBV5-4 to TRBJ2-3, with D uncertain. Germline values: CDR1 SGHNT, CDR2 YYREEE (reference sequence). Trimming left V 2 bases short and J 0 bases short, with 4 bases between. The CDR3 sequence is 13 residues long. Here the CDR3 reads CASSFSSTDTQYF. The CDR3 DNA is TGTGCCAGCAGCTTCTCTAGCACAGATACGCAGTATTTT.

The V call is TRBV6-1, the J call TRBJ1-1; TRBD1 matches at 11 bases. The CDR3 has 15 amino acids. Germline CDR1 reads MNHNS; CDR2 reads SASEGT. The V segment lost 5 bases and the J segment 3 bases; nucleotides outside the gene matches: 5. CDR3 DNA: TGTGCCAGCAGTCCAAGGACAGGGGGCGACACTGAAGCTTTCTTT. It encodes CASSPRTGGDTEAFF.

This chain links TRBV30 with TRBJ1-2, with D possibly TRBD1 on 6 matching bases. The germline V and J ends were trimmed by 0 bases and 7 bases, with 12 bases remaining between them. Germline-derived CDR1 and CDR2 are GTSNPN and SVGIG (reference sequence). This CDR3 comprises 13 residues. CDR3 nucleotide sequence: TGTGCCTGGAGTGTACAACAGGGCGCTGGCTACACCTTC. Encoded protein: CAWSVQQGAGYTF.